The rows below give T cell receptor beta chains drawn from one sample of a study of shared clonotypes between healthy human individuals. Some clones are missing from TCRdb's copy, which holds only in-frame ones; the method was immunoSEQ multiplex PCR. The sample contains under 2,500,000 clones, around 95% of which appear only once. The sequenced material came from naive CD4+ T cells sorted from blood. These receptor sequences come from a man aged 18 to 30 in good health. The CDR3 runs from the conserved cysteine through the conserved F or W.

length	J	V	CDR3
14	TRBJ2-7	TRBV6-5	CASSAPGQGGEQYF
15	TRBJ2-1	TRBV11-3	CASSLGTSGDNEQFF
13	TRBJ1-1	TRBV21-1	CASSTRGGTEAFF
15	TRBJ1-1	TRBV7-2	CASSLAGTLYTEAFF
17	TRBJ2-1	TRBV4-3	CASSQDPSGNSYNEQFF
13	TRBJ1-4	TRBV5-1	CASSRDDSEKLFF
15	TRBJ2-7	TRBV7-9	CASSLGTGGYDEQYF
13	TRBJ1-1	TRBV2	CASSDGFGVVAFF
15	TRBJ2-1	TRBV4-3	CASSQVAVSYNEQFF
15	TRBJ2-7	TRBV11-2	CASSLELAGGYEQYF
12	TRBJ1-1	TRBV30	CAWGQKNTEAFF
12	TRBJ2-4	TRBV25-1	CASSAARDIQYF
13	TRBJ1-2	TRBV9	CASSPVGAGGYTF
15	TRBJ1-4	TRBV7-2	CASSLDRPPYEKLFF
13	TRBJ1-1	TRBV2	CASSAEGNTEAFF
19	TRBJ2-1	TRBV30	CAWTPRASGPRPLSNEQFF
12	TRBJ2-7	TRBV30	CAWMGESYEQYF
14	TRBJ1-2	TRBV2	CASTQTNTGDGYTF
15	TRBJ1-4	TRBV27	CASRTFHATNEKLFF
12	TRBJ2-2	TRBV6-1	CASKREAGELFF
14	TRBJ2-7	TRBV7-9	CASSRAGGPDEQYF
15	TRBJ1-6	TRBV19	CASSTGSSYNSPLHF
13	TRBJ1-1	TRBV7-8	CASSLVGNTEAFF
12	TRBJ2-1	TRBV29-1	CSVVREGLEQFF
15	TRBJ1-2	TRBV5-6	CASSPYRGRDYGYTF
15	TRBJ1-2	TRBV30	CAWSAQGHRVYGYTF
12	TRBJ1-1	TRBV30	CAWSLMNTEAFF
14	TRBJ1-2	TRBV30	CAWSPHVEYQGYTF
14	TRBJ2-7	TRBV27	CASSLSVQGSEQYF
14	TRBJ1-6	TRBV11-2	CASSPTGYNSPLHF
13	TRBJ1-2	TRBV2	CASSLGPNYGYTF